This T cell receptor (beta chain) was recovered during a study of OX40 agonist ivuxolimab in advanced cancers. Looking at the study overall: Dose-escalation patients were diagnosed with hepatocellular carcinoma, melanoma, renal cell cancer or head and neck cancer. Participants could have had prior anti-PD-1, anti-PD-L1 or anti-CTLA-4 therapy, and approximately 37% had some.

Study-level findings and limits: Mean expanded clone counts were higher in CD8+ than CD4+ T cells. Antigens targeted by the expanded peripheral T cells were not determined.

The V end lost 0 bases, the J end lost 3 bases, and 11 bases lay between the germline ends. Germline values: CDR1 SGHRS, CDR2 YFSETQ. CDR3 size: 15 residues. This table comes from immunoSEQ multiplex PCR, and its TCRdb copy is limited to in-frame clones, with some not included. The repertoire holds 77,000 or so clones, with about 91% as singletons. This clone was counted between two and nine times. What it binds is not known. The chain carries TRBV5-1 and TRBJ2-3, with D possibly TRBD2 on 6 matching bases. The TCR comes from an adult with an advanced solid tumor such as melanoma, head and neck, liver or kidney cancer. Specimen: CD4+ or CD8+ T cells sorted from blood, collected in a trial of the OX40 agonist ivuxolimab. The CDR3 DNA follows: TGCGCCAGCAGCTTGGTCACCCGGGAGACAGATACGCAGTATTTT. Its translation: CASSLVTRETDTQYF.